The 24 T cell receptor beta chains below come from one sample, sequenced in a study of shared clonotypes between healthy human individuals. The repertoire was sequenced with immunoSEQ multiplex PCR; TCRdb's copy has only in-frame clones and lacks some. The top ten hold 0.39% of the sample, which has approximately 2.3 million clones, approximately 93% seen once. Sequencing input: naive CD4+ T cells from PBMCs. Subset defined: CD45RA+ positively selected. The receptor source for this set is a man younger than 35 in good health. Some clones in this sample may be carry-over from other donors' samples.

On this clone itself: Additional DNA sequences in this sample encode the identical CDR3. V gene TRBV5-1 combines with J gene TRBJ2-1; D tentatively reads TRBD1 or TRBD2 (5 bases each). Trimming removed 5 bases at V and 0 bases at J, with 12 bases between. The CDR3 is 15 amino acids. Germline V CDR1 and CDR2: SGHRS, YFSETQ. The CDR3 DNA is TGCGCCAGCAGTCCCGGGACCAACTCCTACAATGAGCAGTTCTTC. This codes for CASSPGTNSYNEQFF. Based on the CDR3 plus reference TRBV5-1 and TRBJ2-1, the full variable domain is KAGVTQTPRYLIKTRGQQVTLSCSPISGHRSVSWYQQTPGQGLQFLFEYFSETQRNKGNFPGRFSGRQFSNSRSEMNVSTLELGDSALYLCASSPGTNSYNEQFFGPGTRLTVL.

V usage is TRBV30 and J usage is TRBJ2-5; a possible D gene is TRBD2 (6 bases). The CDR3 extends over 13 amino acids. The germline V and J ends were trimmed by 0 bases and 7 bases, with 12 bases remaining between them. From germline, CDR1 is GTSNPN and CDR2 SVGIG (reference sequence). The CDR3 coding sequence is TGTGCCTGGAGTGTACTGATGGAGGGGACCCAGTACTTC. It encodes CAWSVLMEGTQYF. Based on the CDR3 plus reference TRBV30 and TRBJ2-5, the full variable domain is SQTIHQWPATLVQPVGSPLSLECTVEGTSNPNLYWYRQAAGRGLQLLFYSVGIGQISSEVPQNLSASRPQDRQFILSSKKLLLSDSGFYLCAWSVLMEGTQYFGPGTRLLVL.

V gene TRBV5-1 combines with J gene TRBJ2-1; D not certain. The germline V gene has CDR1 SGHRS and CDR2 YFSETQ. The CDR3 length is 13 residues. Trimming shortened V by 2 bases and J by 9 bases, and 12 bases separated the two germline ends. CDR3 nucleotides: TGCGCCAGCAGCTTTACTCTATTAGCTGAGCAGTTCTTC. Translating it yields CASSFTLLAEQFF.

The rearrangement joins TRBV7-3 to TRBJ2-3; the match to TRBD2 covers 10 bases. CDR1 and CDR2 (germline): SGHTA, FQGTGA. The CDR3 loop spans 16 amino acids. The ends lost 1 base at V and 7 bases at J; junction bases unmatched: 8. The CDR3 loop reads CASSLMPSGSSYTQYF. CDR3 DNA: TGTGCCAGCAGCTTAATGCCTAGCGGGAGTAGTTATACGCAGTATTTT.

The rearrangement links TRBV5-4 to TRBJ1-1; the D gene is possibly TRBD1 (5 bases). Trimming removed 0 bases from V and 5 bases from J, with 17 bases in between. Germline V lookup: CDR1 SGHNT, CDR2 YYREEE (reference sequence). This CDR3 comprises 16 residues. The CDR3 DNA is TGTGCCAGCAGCTTGGTTCCGACCGCCCAGGGAACTGAAGCTTTCTTT. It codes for CASSLVPTAQGTEAFF.

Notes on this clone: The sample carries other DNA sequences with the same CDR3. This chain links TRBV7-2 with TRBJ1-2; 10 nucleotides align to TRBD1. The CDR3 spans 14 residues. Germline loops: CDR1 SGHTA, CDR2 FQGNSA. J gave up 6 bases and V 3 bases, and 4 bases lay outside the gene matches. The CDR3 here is CASSLLGTGDGYTF. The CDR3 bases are TGTGCCAGCAGCTTGCTAGGGACAGGGGATGGCTACACCTTC.

This CDR3 is CASSFDVYGYTF. The CDR3 DNA reads as TGTGCCAGCAGCTTCGACGTCTATGGCTACACCTTC. The V call is TRBV7-9, the J call TRBJ1-2, with D uncertain. V was pared by 3 bases and J by 4 bases, with 6 bases between. CDR1 is SEHNR, CDR2 FQNEAQ, per germline (reference sequence). CDR3 length equals 12 residues.

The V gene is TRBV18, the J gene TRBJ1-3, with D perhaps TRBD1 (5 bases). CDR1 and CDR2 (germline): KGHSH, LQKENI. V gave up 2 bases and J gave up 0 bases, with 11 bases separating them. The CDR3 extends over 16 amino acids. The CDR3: CASSPGDHSSGNTIYF. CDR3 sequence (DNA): TGTGCCAGCTCACCAGGGGACCACAGCTCTGGAAACACCATATATTTT.

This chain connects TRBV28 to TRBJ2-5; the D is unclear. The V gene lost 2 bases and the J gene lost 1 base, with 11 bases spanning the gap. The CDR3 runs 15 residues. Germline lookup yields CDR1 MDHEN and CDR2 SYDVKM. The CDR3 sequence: CASSLAWAAQETQYF. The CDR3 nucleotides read TGTGCCAGCAGTTTAGCCTGGGCAGCCCAAGAGACCCAGTACTTC.

The CDR3 nucleotides read TGTGCCAGCAGTTGGAGGACAGGGGGTACGAATGAGCAGTTCTTC. Protein product: CASSWRTGGTNEQFF. The V gene is TRBV28, the J gene TRBJ2-1, with 10 positions matching TRBD1. V was pared by 4 bases and J by 7 bases, with 7 bases of the junction left unmatched. This CDR3 region has 15 residues. Germline assignment: CDR1 MDHEN and CDR2 SYDVKM.

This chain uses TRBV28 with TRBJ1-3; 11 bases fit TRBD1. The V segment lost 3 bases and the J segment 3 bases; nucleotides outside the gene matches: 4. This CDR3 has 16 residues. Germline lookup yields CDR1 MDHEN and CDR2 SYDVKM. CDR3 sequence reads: CASSLQGTGGGNTIYF. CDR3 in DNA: TGTGCCAGCAGTTTGCAAGGGACAGGGGGTGGAAACACCATATATTTT.

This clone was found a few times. CDR3 DNA: TGTGCCATCGGACCGAGGGTGCCCAATCAGCCCCAGCATTTT. Its protein product is CAIGPRVPNQPQHF. The J gene is TRBJ1-5, the V gene TRBV19, with D uncertain. V lost 10 bases to trimming and J lost 3 bases, with 16 bases between them. This CDR3 is 14 amino acids long. The germline V gene has CDR1 LNHDA and CDR2 SQIVND (reference sequence).

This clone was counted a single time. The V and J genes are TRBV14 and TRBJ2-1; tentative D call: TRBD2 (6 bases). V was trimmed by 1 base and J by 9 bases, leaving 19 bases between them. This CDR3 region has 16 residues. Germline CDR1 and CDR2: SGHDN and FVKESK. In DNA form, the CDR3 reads TGTGCCAGCAGCCAAGGGGGAGGTGCCGGACACGCTGAGCAGTTCTTC. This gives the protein CASSQGGGAGHAEQFF.

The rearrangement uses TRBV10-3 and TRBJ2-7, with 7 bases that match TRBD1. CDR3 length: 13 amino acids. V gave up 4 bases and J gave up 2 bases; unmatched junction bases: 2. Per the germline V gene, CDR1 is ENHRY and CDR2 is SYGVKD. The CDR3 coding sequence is TGTGCCATCAGTGGGGGACAGCCCTACGAGCAGTACTTC. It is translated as CAISGGQPYEQYF.

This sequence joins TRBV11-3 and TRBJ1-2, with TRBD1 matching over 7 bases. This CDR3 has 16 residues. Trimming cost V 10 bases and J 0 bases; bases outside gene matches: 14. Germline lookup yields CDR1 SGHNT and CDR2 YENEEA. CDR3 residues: CATSPGDRQPNYGYTF. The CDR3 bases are TGTGCCACCTCCCCGGGGGACAGACAGCCTAACTATGGCTACACCTTC.

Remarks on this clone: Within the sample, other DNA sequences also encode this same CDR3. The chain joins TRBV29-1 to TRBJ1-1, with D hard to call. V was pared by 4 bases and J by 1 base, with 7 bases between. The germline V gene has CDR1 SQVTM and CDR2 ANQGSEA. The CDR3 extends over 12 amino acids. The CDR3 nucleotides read TGCAGCGTTGGCTCGGGGAACACTGAAGCTTTCTTT. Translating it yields CSVGSGNTEAFF.

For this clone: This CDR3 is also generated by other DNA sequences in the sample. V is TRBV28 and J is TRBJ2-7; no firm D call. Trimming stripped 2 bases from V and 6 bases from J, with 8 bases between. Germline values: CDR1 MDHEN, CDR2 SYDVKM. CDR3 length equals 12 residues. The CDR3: CASSLRQGEQYF. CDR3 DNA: TGTGCCAGCAGTTTAAGACAAGGCGAGCAGTACTTC.

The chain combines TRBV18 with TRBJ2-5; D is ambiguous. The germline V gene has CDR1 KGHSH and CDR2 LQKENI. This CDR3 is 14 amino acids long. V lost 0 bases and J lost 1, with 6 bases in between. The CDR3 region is CASSPPSFQETQYF. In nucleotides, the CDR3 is TGTGCCAGCTCACCACCGAGTTTCCAAGAGACCCAGTACTTC. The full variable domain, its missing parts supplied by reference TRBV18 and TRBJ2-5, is NAGVMQNPRHLVRRRGQEARLRCSPMKGHSHVYWYRQLPEEGLKFMVYLQKENIIDESGMPKERFSAEFPKEGPSILRIQQVVRGDSAAYFCASSPPSFQETQYFGPGTRLLVL.

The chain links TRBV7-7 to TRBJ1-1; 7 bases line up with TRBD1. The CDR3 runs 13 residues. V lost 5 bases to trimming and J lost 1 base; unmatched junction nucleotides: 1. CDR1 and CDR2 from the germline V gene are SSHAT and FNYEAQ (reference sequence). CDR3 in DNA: TGTGCCAGCAGCGAGGGGGCGAACACTGAAGCTTTCTTT. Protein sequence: CASSEGANTEAFF. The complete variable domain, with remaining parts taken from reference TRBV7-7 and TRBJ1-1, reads GAGVSQSPRYKVTKRGQDVTLRCDPISSHATLYWYQQALGQGPEFLTYFNYEAQPDKSGLPSDRFSAERPEGSISTLTIQRTEQRDSAMYRCASSEGANTEAFFGQGTRLTVV.

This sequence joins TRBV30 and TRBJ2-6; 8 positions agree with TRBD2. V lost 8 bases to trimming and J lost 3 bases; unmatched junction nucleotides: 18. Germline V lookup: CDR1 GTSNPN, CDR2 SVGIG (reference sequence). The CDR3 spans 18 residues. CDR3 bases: TGTGCCCATTCTCACTCGGCCTTAGCGGGAAGTGGGGCCAACGTCCTGACTTTC. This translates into CAHSHSALAGSGANVLTF.

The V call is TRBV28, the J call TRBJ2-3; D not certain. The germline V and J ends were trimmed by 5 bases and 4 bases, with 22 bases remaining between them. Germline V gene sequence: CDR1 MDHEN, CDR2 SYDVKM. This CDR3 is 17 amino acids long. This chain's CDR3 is CASSPLGGRPFADTQYF. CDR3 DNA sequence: TGTGCCAGCAGTCCTTTGGGCGGACGACCGTTTGCAGATACGCAGTATTTT. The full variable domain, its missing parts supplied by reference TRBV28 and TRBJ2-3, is DVKVTQSSRYLVKRTGEKVFLECVQDMDHENMFWYRQDPGLGLRLIYFSYDVKMKEKGDIPEGYSVSREKKERFSLILESASTNQTSMYLCASSPLGGRPFADTQYFGPGTRLTVL.

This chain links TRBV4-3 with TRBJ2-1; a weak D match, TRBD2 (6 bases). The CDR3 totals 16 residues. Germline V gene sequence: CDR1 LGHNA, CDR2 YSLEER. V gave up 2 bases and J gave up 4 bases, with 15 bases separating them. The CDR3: CASSQRRGALYNEQFF. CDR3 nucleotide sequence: TGCGCCAGCAGCCAACGGAGGGGCGCCCTGTACAATGAGCAGTTCTTC.

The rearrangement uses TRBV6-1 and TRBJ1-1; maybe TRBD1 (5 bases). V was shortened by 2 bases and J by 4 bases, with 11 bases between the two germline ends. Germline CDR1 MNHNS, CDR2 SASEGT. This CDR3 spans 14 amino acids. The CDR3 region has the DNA TGTGCCAGCAGTGAAAGGGGCAGGGCCACTGAAGCTTTCTTT. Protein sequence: CASSERGRATEAFF.

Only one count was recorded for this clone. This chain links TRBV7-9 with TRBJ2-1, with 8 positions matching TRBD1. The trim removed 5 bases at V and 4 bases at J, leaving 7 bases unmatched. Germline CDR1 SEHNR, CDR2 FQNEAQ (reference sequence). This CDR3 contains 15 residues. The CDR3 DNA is TGTGCCAGCAGCCGAACAGGGGGTGCATACAATGAGCAGTTCTTC. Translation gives CASSRTGGAYNEQFF.